A single sample gave rise to the 15 T cell receptor beta chains below, sequenced in a study of blood T cell repertoires in COVID-19 (dated by TCRdb to the early 2020s). The library was made by the immunoSEQ multiplex PCR assay. This immuneACCESS table, as held by TCRdb, lists in-frame sequences with V and J called but not all clones. Of the missing ones, under half trace to an unresolved V gene in checked studies; the others have no known cause. The sample yields about 320,000 clones; 90% were counted once. 2.6% of the sample rests with the top ten. Sequencing was carried out using PBMCs or T cells enriched from blood (not recorded which). Receptors were obtained from a man between 60 and 70 years old who had recovered from COVID-19.

A word on this clone: One end of the junction fails to match germline, which may point to a read error. The chain uses TRBV29-1 and TRBJ1-1, with 7 bases lining up with TRBD1. The germline V gene has CDR1 SQVTM and CDR2 ANQGSEA. The CDR3 runs 17 residues. CDR3 nucleotide sequence: TGCAGCGTCGAAGGGAGACCGGGACAGCGGATGAACACTGAAGCTTTCTTT. This gives the protein CSVEGRPGQRMNTEAFF.

The chain links TRBV12-5 to TRBJ1-2; no firm D call. Trimming left V 1 base short and J 4 bases short, with 7 bases between. Germline V lookup: CDR1 LGHNT, CDR2 FRNRAP. This CDR3 contains 13 residues. The CDR3 DNA follows: TGTGCTAGTGGTTTGGGCTCGGGCTATGGCTACACCTTC. Its translation is CASGLGSGYGYTF.

The chain employs TRBV12-5 and TRBJ1-4; 9 bases align to TRBD1. The V segment lost 7 bases and the J segment 8 bases; nucleotides outside the gene matches: 14. Germline V CDR1 and CDR2: LGHNT, FRNRAP. This CDR3 contains 16 residues. This chain's CDR3 is CASATSTGTGPEKLFF. The CDR3, as DNA: TGTGCTAGTGCCACCTCGACCGGGACAGGGCCCGAAAAACTGTTTTTT.

The V call is TRBV29-1, the J call TRBJ2-3; the match to TRBD1 covers 9 bases. Unmatched junction bases numbered 4, after V lost 5 bases and J lost 1 base. Looked up from germline, CDR1 is SQVTM and CDR2 is ANQGSEA. The CDR3 consists of 14 residues. The CDR3 is CSVRDRGGTDTQYF. CDR3 nucleotides: TGCAGCGTTCGCGACAGGGGGGGCACAGATACGCAGTATTTT.

The chain combines TRBV7-3 with TRBJ2-3; D ambiguous. CDR3 length equals 15 residues. Trimming removed 2 bases at V and 4 bases at J, with 13 bases between. The germline CDR1 and CDR2 sequences are SGHTA and FQGTGA. CDR3 loop: CASSLSHGRSDTQYF. The CDR3 nucleotides are TGTGCCAGCAGCTTATCGCACGGCAGGTCAGATACGCAGTATTTT.

To note about this clone: Other DNA sequences in this sample translate to the same CDR3. V gene TRBV5-1 combines with J gene TRBJ1-1; the match to TRBD1 covers 8 bases. From germline, CDR1 is SGHRS and CDR2 YFSETQ. V shed 3 bases and J 5 bases; nucleotides not matched to a gene: 6. This CDR3 spans 14 amino acids. The CDR3 nucleotides are TGCGCCAGCAGCTCCGGACAGGGTGGGACTGAAGCTTTCTTT. Translation gives CASSSGQGGTEAFF.

The rearrangement uses TRBV18 and TRBJ1-6; 11 bases line up with TRBD1. CDR1 is KGHSH and CDR2 is LQKENI in the germline V gene. This CDR3 is 15 amino acids long. V lost 2 bases and J lost 7; bases outside the gene matches: 1. CDR3 nucleotides: TGTGCCAGCTCACCAGGACAGGGGGCAAATTCACCCCTCCACTTT. Amino acids: CASSPGQGANSPLHF. The full variable domain, completed using reference TRBV18 and TRBJ1-6, is NAGVMQNPRHLVRRRGQEARLRCSPMKGHSHVYWYRQLPEEGLKFMVYLQKENIIDESGMPKERFSAEFPKEGPSILRIQQVVRGDSAAYFCASSPGQGANSPLHFGNGTRLTVT.

The CDR3 here is CAWSRLAGSYNEQFF. The CDR3 DNA follows: TGTGCCTGGAGTCGGTTAGCGGGATCCTACAATGAGCAGTTCTTC. The V and J genes are TRBV30 and TRBJ2-1; 8 bases match TRBD2. The CDR3 runs to 15 residues. J lost 1 base, V lost 2 bases, and 4 bases had no gene match. Germline assignment: CDR1 GTSNPN and CDR2 SVGIG (reference sequence).

This clone was picked up a small number of times. The V call is TRBV6-1, the J call TRBJ1-1, with D perhaps TRBD1 (5 bases). The ends were cut back, 3 bases at V and 2 bases at J, with 10 bases in the middle. Germline V gene data show CDR1 as MNHNS and CDR2 as SASEGT. This CDR3 spans 14 amino acids. The CDR3 sequence: CASSEQGTNTEAFF. The CDR3 DNA reads as TGTGCCAGCAGTGAGCAGGGAACTAACACTGAAGCTTTCTTT.

This clone was observed once. V is TRBV9 and J is TRBJ2-1, with 12 bases identical to TRBD1. The V segment lost 3 bases and the J segment 8 bases; nucleotides outside the gene matches: 9. The CDR3 is 16 amino acids. Germline V lookup: CDR1 SGDLS, CDR2 YYNGEE. CDR3 amino acids: CASSASPGQGAYEQFF. DNA for the CDR3: TGTGCCAGCAGCGCATCACCGGGACAGGGGGCCTATGAGCAGTTCTTC.

J is TRBJ1-2 and V is TRBV14, with D uncertain. V was pared by 0 bases and J by 3 bases, with 5 bases between. The CDR3 loop spans 13 amino acids. Germline CDR1 SGHDN, CDR2 FVKESK. The CDR3 DNA reads as TGTGCCAGCAGCCAAGAACGGGACTATGGCTACACCTTC. Amino acid sequence: CASSQERDYGYTF. Using reference TRBV14 and TRBJ1-2 for the parts outside the CDR3, the full variable domain is EAGVTQFPSHSVIEKGQTVTLRCDPISGHDNLYWYRRVMGKEIKFLLHFVKESKQDESGMPNNRFLAERTGGTYSTLKVQPAELEDSGVYFCASSQERDYGYTFGSGTRLTVV.

V and J are TRBV5-1 and TRBJ2-2; D uncertain. V lost 9 bases and J lost 2, with 17 bases in between. The CDR3 has 15 residues. Germline CDR1 SGHRS, CDR2 YFSETQ. The CDR3 DNA is TGCGCCACCAGTTCATCGGGTCGCAACACCGGGGAGCTGTTTTTT. It translates to CATSSSGRNTGELFF.

V is TRBV7-2 and J is TRBJ1-5; 7 positions match TRBD1. CDR3 size: 17 residues. J lost 0 bases, V lost 5 bases, and 10 bases had no gene match. CDR1 and CDR2 (germline): SGHTA, FQGNSA. The CDR3: CASSPRQGAYSNQPQHF. The CDR3 nucleotides read TGTGCCAGCAGCCCAAGACAGGGCGCCTATAGCAATCAGCCCCAGCATTTT. The full variable domain, its missing parts supplied by reference TRBV7-2 and TRBJ1-5, is GAGVSQSPSNKVTEKGKDVELRCDPISGHTALYWYRQSLGQGLEFLIYFQGNSAPDKSGLPSDRFSAERTGGSVSTLTIQRTQQEDSAVYLCASSPRQGAYSNQPQHFGDGTRLSIL.

The rearrangement links TRBV19 to TRBJ1-3, with D perhaps TRBD1 (6 bases). CDR1 and CDR2 from the germline V gene are LNHDA and SQIVND (reference sequence). V lost 8 bases and J 0 bases, leaving 14 bases between the germline ends. This CDR3 comprises 15 residues. The CDR3 sequence: CASLDRFDSGNTIYF. CDR3 in DNA: TGTGCCAGTCTGGACAGATTTGACTCTGGAAACACCATATATTTT.

This clone was seen once. The chain has TRBV9 and TRBJ1-2; 7 bases fit TRBD1. Per the germline V gene, CDR1 is SGDLS and CDR2 is YYNGEE. The CDR3 contains 16 residues. Losses at the gene ends were 0 bases for V and 0 bases for J; bases not matched to a gene: 5. CDR3 amino acids: CASSVGTGFPNYGYTF. The CDR3 nucleotides read TGTGCCAGCAGCGTAGGGACAGGCTTCCCTAACTATGGCTACACCTTC.